This section outlines one T cell receptor (beta chain) sequence together with its context. Its target is unknown. Autoimmune disease history or systemic immunosuppression barred patients. Patients had blood sampled at baseline and again on cycle 4 day 1 and cycle 7 day 1. V lost 0 bases, J lost 4 bases, and 1 base stayed unmatched. Germline CDR1 SEHNR, CDR2 FQNEAQ (reference sequence). This CDR3 has 15 amino acids. The data originate from a study of OX40 agonist ivuxolimab in advanced cancers. The study, taken as a whole, reports: There were, on average, more expanded clones in CD8+ T cells than in CD4+.

The table came from immunoSEQ multiplex PCR; TCRdb's copy has only in-frame clones and leaves some out. The data contain tens of thousands of clones, 74% of them singletons. This TCR derives from an adult with an advanced solid tumor such as melanoma, head and neck, liver or kidney cancer. The chain has TRBV7-9 and TRBJ2-5, with 11 nucleotides matching TRBD1. Sequenced here: CD4+ or CD8+ T cells sorted from blood, sampled in a trial of the OX40 agonist ivuxolimab. CDR3 nucleotides: TGTGCCAGCAGCTTAGCCGGGACAGGGGGAGAGACCCAGTACTTC. Translating gives CASSLAGTGGETQYF.